A selection of T cell receptor beta chains follows, all from one sample in a study of technical replicates of blood from several donors. Profiled with immunoSEQ multiplex PCR; TCRdb holds only in-frame clones, not every one. The sample shows roughly 80,000 clones, approximately 94% of them seen only once. Sequenced: T cells isolated from PBMCs. Every receptor here comes from a human donor in good health. Each CDR3 is given with its conserved first and last residue. Fields, in order: CDR3 protein, D gene, J gene, V gene. The D gene is left open where the match is weak.

CDR3 protein: CASSVSQGSRGYTF
D gene: -
J gene: TRBJ1-2
V gene: TRBV5-6

CDR3 protein: CASSLGLVEQYF
D gene: -
J gene: TRBJ2-7
V gene: TRBV7-8

CDR3 protein: CASSLEGQGLDEQYF
D gene: TRBD1
J gene: TRBJ2-7
V gene: TRBV7-6

CDR3 protein: CASSARRTEEKLFF
D gene: -
J gene: TRBJ1-4
V gene: TRBV7-9

CDR3 protein: CASSLGLGLAGQETQYF
D gene: TRBD2
J gene: TRBJ2-5
V gene: TRBV5-6

CDR3 protein: CASSLLSEQYF
D gene: -
J gene: TRBJ2-7
V gene: TRBV28

CDR3 protein: CASSHPSGASYNEQFF
D gene: TRBD2
J gene: TRBJ2-1
V gene: TRBV9

CDR3 protein: CASSLPGGPRAFF
D gene: -
J gene: TRBJ1-1
V gene: TRBV7-3

CDR3 protein: CASSKDSAPATDTQYF
D gene: -
J gene: TRBJ2-3
V gene: TRBV27

CDR3 protein: CASSSPGQTNTEAFF
D gene: TRBD1
J gene: TRBJ1-1
V gene: TRBV28

CDR3 protein: CASSPLTGPEKLFF
D gene: TRBD1
J gene: TRBJ1-4
V gene: TRBV18

CDR3 protein: CASSYVQESNYGYTF
D gene: -
J gene: TRBJ1-2
V gene: TRBV6-5

CDR3 protein: CASSLELYRLADTGELFF
D gene: -
J gene: TRBJ2-2
V gene: TRBV7-2

CDR3 protein: CASSLVQREGTNEQFF
D gene: TRBD2
J gene: TRBJ2-1
V gene: TRBV7-8

CDR3 protein: CASSQESGRGTDTQYF
D gene: TRBD2
J gene: TRBJ2-3
V gene: TRBV4-3

CDR3 protein: CASSQGSSSYYNEQFF
D gene: -
J gene: TRBJ2-1
V gene: TRBV4-1

CDR3 protein: CASSLEQNQPQHF
D gene: -
J gene: TRBJ1-5
V gene: TRBV5-1

CDR3 protein: CASSVLRTSGSYEQFF
D gene: TRBD2
J gene: TRBJ2-1
V gene: TRBV9

CDR3 protein: CASSQIGTSVNEQYF
D gene: TRBD2
J gene: TRBJ2-7
V gene: TRBV27

CDR3 protein: CASSLGSTDTQYF
D gene: -
J gene: TRBJ2-3
V gene: TRBV18

CDR3 protein: CASSVRLAGGYNEQFF
D gene: TRBD2
J gene: TRBJ2-1
V gene: TRBV7-9

CDR3 protein: CASSHLTGGRGEQFF
D gene: TRBD2
J gene: TRBJ2-1
V gene: TRBV4-1

CDR3 protein: CASSLDGDIQYF
D gene: -
J gene: TRBJ2-4
V gene: TRBV5-1

CDR3 protein: CACQTNEKLFF
D gene: -
J gene: TRBJ1-4
V gene: TRBV30

CDR3 protein: CASSVAGSMDYGYTF
D gene: -
J gene: TRBJ1-2
V gene: TRBV9

CDR3 protein: CAWKPGLAGETQYF
D gene: TRBD2
J gene: TRBJ2-5
V gene: TRBV30

CDR3 protein: CASKQGEYEQYF
D gene: TRBD1
J gene: TRBJ2-7
V gene: TRBV5-1

CDR3 protein: CASSFIAGSYNEQFF
D gene: TRBD2
J gene: TRBJ2-1
V gene: TRBV11-2

CDR3 protein: CSVGQRMNTEAFF
D gene: -
J gene: TRBJ1-1
V gene: TRBV29-1

CDR3 protein: CAIIIAEKNNEQFF
D gene: -
J gene: TRBJ2-1
V gene: TRBV10-3

CDR3 protein: CASSIDSLNTEAFF
D gene: -
J gene: TRBJ1-1
V gene: TRBV19

CDR3 protein: CASALPSYVAYEQYF
D gene: -
J gene: TRBJ2-7
V gene: TRBV7-2

CDR3 protein: CASRQGPYEQYF
D gene: TRBD1
J gene: TRBJ2-7
V gene: TRBV6-5

CDR3 protein: CASTSKGPYNEQFF
D gene: -
J gene: TRBJ2-1
V gene: TRBV11-3

CDR3 protein: CASRGQGYNEQFF
D gene: TRBD1
J gene: TRBJ2-1
V gene: TRBV14

CDR3 protein: CASSLTSGREGFF
D gene: TRBD2
J gene: TRBJ2-1
V gene: TRBV13

CDR3 protein: CAWTGGSGYTF
D gene: TRBD1
J gene: TRBJ1-2
V gene: TRBV30

CDR3 protein: CACLGDFAYEQYF
D gene: -
J gene: TRBJ2-7
V gene: TRBV30

CDR3 protein: CASSLGAADTQYF
D gene: -
J gene: TRBJ2-3
V gene: TRBV7-8

CDR3 protein: CASSLGREGYTF
D gene: -
J gene: TRBJ1-2
V gene: TRBV5-1

CDR3 protein: CASSTNRGWTEAFF
D gene: TRBD1
J gene: TRBJ1-1
V gene: TRBV28

CDR3 protein: CASRFGGREDTQYF
D gene: TRBD2
J gene: TRBJ2-3
V gene: TRBV27

CDR3 protein: CASSSDFYNEQFF
D gene: -
J gene: TRBJ2-1
V gene: TRBV7-2

CDR3 protein: CASSPPAAVNNEQFF
D gene: -
J gene: TRBJ2-1
V gene: TRBV5-6

CDR3 protein: CASSLALSVSSYNEQFF
D gene: -
J gene: TRBJ2-1
V gene: TRBV7-8

CDR3 protein: CASSLPLVEETQYF
D gene: -
J gene: TRBJ2-5
V gene: TRBV7-9

CDR3 protein: CASSLELGTSGYNEQFF
D gene: TRBD2
J gene: TRBJ2-1
V gene: TRBV11-3

CDR3 protein: CASSPLQGGEYEQYF
D gene: -
J gene: TRBJ2-7
V gene: TRBV5-1

CDR3 protein: CASGVGGAGFGEQYF
D gene: TRBD2
J gene: TRBJ2-7
V gene: TRBV2

CDR3 protein: CASSQDRDAGTNQPQHF
D gene: -
J gene: TRBJ1-5
V gene: TRBV4-1